In its sample, the clone carrying this T cell receptor (beta chain) was seen once. Its antigen is unidentified. Using immunoSEQ multiplex PCR, the repertoire was profiled, and TCRdb retains in-frame clones only, with some absent. In the table there are some 150,000 clones, 88% of which are singletons. These data originate in a study of T cell responses to AZD1222 COVID-19 vaccine. Study-level findings and limits: A mostly white British donor set with more females was recruited, and clonal diversity was possibly underestimated.

Germline assignment: CDR1 SGHRS and CDR2 YFSETQ. The CDR3 sequence is 16 residues long. Trimming shortened V by 0 bases and J by 5 bases, and 17 bases separated the two germline ends. The chain combines TRBV5-1 with TRBJ2-5, with D possibly being TRBD1 or TRBD2 (5 bases each). Sequenced material: peripheral blood, taken on day 0 of AZD1222 vaccination. This clonotype was sampled from an adult in good health. CDR3 sequence reads: CASSLGGTGRAETQYF. Here the CDR3 DNA reads TGCGCCAGCAGCTTGGGGGGGACGGGTCGAGCCGAGACCCAGTACTTC.